The 32 T cell receptor beta chains in this list originate from one sample, sequenced in a study of beta chain features in type 1 diabetes. Findings and caveats of the study: Type 1 diabetes patients showed a moderate but significant shortening of TCRB CDR3s in all four CD4+ subsets.

For these TCRs, the target antigens are not known. Every isolated RNA sample was fully reverse transcribed, so sequencing captured expressed TCRB transcripts. The assay was immunoSEQ multiplex PCR, and TCRdb's table has in-frame clones only and misses some. Counted here are 200,000 to 300,000 clones, approximately 11% occurring once; the ten biggest clones make up over 0.015%. The source material was naive CD4+ T cells from blood. The receptors come from a man aged 25-40 years with type 1 diabetes.

V and J are TRBV4-1 and TRBJ1-1, with D maybe TRBD1 (6 bases). Germline CDR1 MGHRA, CDR2 YSYEKL. The germline V and J ends were trimmed by 0 bases and 1 base, with 6 bases remaining between them. The CDR3 spans 14 residues. CDR3 sequence reads: CASSQEDRNTEAFF. The CDR3 bases are TGCGCCAGCAGCCAAGAGGACAGGAACACTGAAGCTTTCTTT.

This clone turned up a few times. This rearrangement joins TRBV2 to TRBJ2-5; no definite D call. The V end was cut by 5 bases, the J end by 1 base, with 11 bases between. Germline CDR1 reads SNHLY; CDR2 reads FYNNEI. The CDR3 is made up of 14 amino acids. CDR3 region: CASSIQEFQETQYF. The CDR3 DNA is TGTGCCAGCAGTATCCAAGAGTTCCAAGAGACCCAGTACTTC.

The chain uses TRBV6-6 and TRBJ2-7; D perhaps matches TRBD1 (5 bases). CDR1 is MNHNY, CDR2 SVGAGI, per germline (reference sequence). The CDR3 has 13 amino acids. V was clipped by 4 bases and J by 0 bases, with 7 bases between them. The CDR3 nucleotides read TGTGCCAGCAGTTGGGGCGGCTCCTACGAGCAGTACTTC. Encoded protein: CASSWGGSYEQYF.

This clone was picked up a small number of times. The chain has TRBV4-2 and TRBJ2-5, with 7 bases identical to TRBD1. The CDR3 runs to 14 residues. The germline CDR1 and CDR2 sequences are LGHNA and YNFKEQ. V lost 1 base, J lost 3 bases, and 2 bases stayed unmatched. The CDR3 DNA sequence: TGTGCCAGCAGCCAAGGACAGGGAGAAGAGACCCAGTACTTC. Encoded protein: CASSQGQGEETQYF.

In this sample, this clone turned up a few times. The J gene is TRBJ1-1, the V gene TRBV10-3, with D possibly TRBD1 on 5 matching bases. V dropped 7 bases and J dropped 3 bases, with 12 bases sitting between them. CDR3 length equals 13 residues. The V gene's germline CDR1 is ENHRY and CDR2 SYGVKD. CDR3 sequence reads: CAITGRTDTEAFF. CDR3 coding DNA: TGTGCCATCACAGGGAGGACGGACACTGAAGCTTTCTTT.

The CDR3 here is CASSPSLRETQYF. CDR3 nucleotide sequence: TGTGCCAGCAGCCCCAGCCTGAGGGAGACCCAGTACTTC. The genes are TRBV7-9 and TRBJ2-5, with no clear D. V was clipped by 5 bases and J by 5 bases, with 12 bases between them. This CDR3 is built from 13 residues. Germline V gene data show CDR1 as SEHNR and CDR2 as FQNEAQ (reference sequence).

This clone appeared a few times. This sequence joins TRBV18 and TRBJ1-3; 7 bases match TRBD1. Germline CDR1 KGHSH, CDR2 LQKENI. V dropped 6 bases and J dropped 0; count of bases not matched to a gene: 11. This CDR3 comprises 17 residues. CDR3 sequence (DNA): TGTGCCAGCTCCCTGGGACAGCCGATCAGCTCTGGAAACACCATATATTTT. It yields the protein CASSLGQPISSGNTIYF.

The CDR3 protein is CATSRARTGSNEKLFF. DNA of the CDR3: TGTGCCACCAGCAGGGCACGGACAGGGTCTAATGAAAAACTGTTTTTT. The V call is TRBV15, the J call TRBJ1-4; the match to TRBD1 covers 8 bases. The V and J ends lost 3 bases and 3 bases, in that order; junction bases with no gene match: 6. The CDR3 contains 16 residues. CDR1 LNHNV and CDR2 YYDKDF come from the germline V gene (reference sequence). The entire variable domain, with the rest obtained from reference TRBV15 and TRBJ1-4, is as follows: DAMVIQNPRYQVTQFGKPVTLSCSQTLNHNVMYWYQQKSSQAPKLLFHYYDKDFNNEADTPDNFQSRRPNTSFCFLDIRSPGLGDTAMYLCATSRARTGSNEKLFFGSGTQLSVL.

This clone was seen more than once but under ten times. The rearrangement uses TRBV2 and TRBJ2-2; possibly TRBD2 for D (5 bases). The CDR3 contains 14 residues. V was clipped by 4 bases and J by 6 bases, with 12 bases between them. Germline CDR1 and CDR2: SNHLY and FYNNEI. CDR3 DNA sequence: TGTGCCAGCAGTGGCGGGCATGACGCCGGGGAGCTGTTTTTT. Translation: CASSGGHDAGELFF.

This chain links TRBV6-5 with TRBJ2-7; tentatively, D is TRBD1 (7 bases). The germline CDR1 and CDR2 sequences are MNHEY and SVGAGI. V gave up 0 bases and J gave up 5 bases, with 14 bases separating them. The CDR3 is made up of 15 amino acids. In DNA form, the CDR3 reads TGTGCCAGCAGTTACTCTTCGCAGGGGGGAAACGAGCAGTACTTC. This sequence encodes CASSYSSQGGNEQYF.

The rearrangement uses TRBV30 and TRBJ2-3; perhaps TRBD2 as D (5 bases). Germline values: CDR1 GTSNPN, CDR2 SVGIG (reference sequence). V lost 1 base and J 8 bases, leaving 16 bases between the germline ends. This CDR3 region has 14 residues. DNA of the CDR3: TGTGCCTGGAGTGAAGGACTGGGGTCAGGTACGCAGTATTTT. This translates into CAWSEGLGSGTQYF.

V usage is TRBV7-9 and J usage is TRBJ2-7, with TRBD2 identical over 7 bases. This CDR3 region has 16 residues. Germline lookup yields CDR1 SEHNR and CDR2 FQNEAQ (reference sequence). J lost 5 bases, V lost 7 bases, and 17 bases had no gene match. The CDR3 region is CASTEGRDYRVDEQYF. CDR3 bases: TGTGCCAGCACTGAGGGCAGGGACTATCGGGTGGACGAGCAGTACTTC. Using reference TRBV7-9 and TRBJ2-7 for the parts outside the CDR3, the full variable domain is DTGVSQNPRHKITKRGQNVTFRCDPISEHNRLYWYRQTLGQGPEFLTYFQNEAQLEKSRLLSDRFSAERPKGSFSTLEIQRTEQGDSAMYLCASTEGRDYRVDEQYFGPGTRLTVT.

This clone was counted a few times. This CDR3 is also generated by other DNA sequences in the sample. This rearrangement joins TRBV7-2 to TRBJ2-3; 8 bases line up with TRBD1. V lost 3 bases to trimming and J lost 6 bases; unmatched junction nucleotides: 2. Germline V CDR1 and CDR2: SGHTA, FQGNSA. This CDR3 is built from 13 residues. CDR3: CASSLDREDTQYF. The CDR3 bases are TGTGCCAGCAGCTTGGACAGGGAGGATACGCAGTATTTT.

The chain combines TRBV5-6 with TRBJ2-1; 7 bases match TRBD1. Trimming at V came to 3 bases and at J to 2 bases, leaving 2 bases not matched to a gene. Germline V gene data show CDR1 as SGHDT and CDR2 as YYEEEE. The CDR3 length is 14 residues. Written as DNA, the CDR3 is TGTGCCAGCAGCTCCCAGGGGGCCTACAATGAGCAGTTCTTC. It specifies CASSSQGAYNEQFF. Complete variable domain (other parts from reference TRBV5-6 and TRBJ2-1): DAGVTQSPTHLIKTRGQQVTLRCSPKSGHDTVSWYQQALGQGPQFIFQYYEEEERQRGNFPDRFSGHQFPNYSSELNVNALLLGDSALYLCASSSQGAYNEQFFGPGTRLTVL.

This clone was seen a handful of times. The CDR3 loop reads CASSVSSPGTGYEQYF. For the CDR3, the DNA is TGTGCCAGCAGCGTAAGCTCGCCCGGGACAGGCTACGAGCAGTACTTC. J is TRBJ2-7 and V is TRBV7-2, with TRBD1 identical over 8 bases. V lost 5 bases and J lost 3; bases outside the gene matches: 12. This CDR3 is 16 amino acids long. The germline V gene encodes CDR1 SGHTA and CDR2 FQGNSA.

A few counts support this clone. This chain connects TRBV19 to TRBJ2-5, with TRBD1 identical over 7 bases. Trimming removed 6 bases from V and 2 bases from J; junction bases left unmatched: 6. Germline V gives CDR1 LNHDA, CDR2 SQIVND (reference sequence). This CDR3 region has 14 residues. In nucleotides, the CDR3 is TGTGCCAGTAGCAACCTCAGGGGGCAAGAGACCCAGTACTTC. This translates into CASSNLRGQETQYF.

The V call is TRBV10-3, the J call TRBJ2-7; maybe TRBD2 (6 bases). V lost 6 bases to trimming and J lost 6 bases, with 15 bases between them. CDR3 length: 13 residues. Germline V gene lookup returns CDR1 ENHRY and CDR2 SYGVKD. The CDR3 DNA reads TGTGCCATCAGGGCCGTCGAGGGAGGCGAGCAGTACTTC. It yields the protein CAIRAVEGGEQYF.

J is TRBJ1-6 and V is TRBV2; a weak D match, TRBD1 (5 bases). CDR3 size: 14 residues. Germline loops: CDR1 SNHLY, CDR2 FYNNEI. V was pared by 6 bases and J by 9 bases, with 15 bases between. The CDR3 sequence is CASSKAGGGSPLHF. CDR3 DNA: TGTGCCAGCAGCAAAGCAGGCGGGGGTTCACCCCTCCACTTT.

This clone appeared a few times. The CDR3 DNA reads TGTGCCAGCAGTTCCCCCTTCTACAGGGGTCATAATTCACCCCTCCACTTT. Translating gives CASSSPFYRGHNSPLHF. V usage is TRBV27 and J usage is TRBJ1-6; TRBD1 aligns across 7 bases. The length of the CDR3 is 17 residues. V lost 4 bases, J lost 5 bases, and 11 bases stayed unmatched. Germline V gives CDR1 MNHEY, CDR2 SMNVEV (reference sequence).

This clone was observed a few times. CDR3 in amino acids: CASSFDSSPTEQYF. CDR3 sequence (DNA): TGTGCCAGCAGCTTCGATTCAAGCCCAACCGAGCAGTACTTC. This chain uses TRBV7-2 with TRBJ2-7, with D unclear. Germline values: CDR1 SGHTA, CDR2 FQGNSA. Trimming took 3 bases from V and 6 from J, leaving 15 bases between them. This CDR3 is built from 14 residues.

The V gene is TRBV6-1, the J gene TRBJ2-3; unclear D gene. The germline V and J ends were trimmed by 4 bases and 3 bases, with 8 bases remaining between them. The CDR3 runs 13 residues. CDR1 and CDR2 (germline): MNHNS, SASEGT. The CDR3 DNA sequence: TGTGCCAGCAGTGTGAGGCTGACAGATACGCAGTATTTT. This gives the protein CASSVRLTDTQYF.

This clone has a handful of counts. The chain employs TRBV7-9 and TRBJ2-1; 7 nucleotides match TRBD1. V shed 1 base and J 8 bases; nucleotides not matched to a gene: 5. This CDR3 is 14 amino acids long. Germline CDR1 and CDR2: SEHNR and FQNEAQ (reference sequence). The CDR3 bases are TGTGCCAGCAGCTTAGGGCAGGGGGTCGATGAGCAGTTCTTC. Translated: CASSLGQGVDEQFF. Together with reference TRBV7-9 and TRBJ2-1, the CDR3 gives the full variable domain: DTGVSQNPRHKITKRGQNVTFRCDPISEHNRLYWYRQTLGQGPEFLTYFQNEAQLEKSRLLSDRFSAERPKGSFSTLEIQRTEQGDSAMYLCASSLGQGVDEQFFGPGTRLTVL.

This chain joins TRBV6-1 and TRBJ2-5; no firm D call. This CDR3 has 14 amino acids. The germline V gene has CDR1 MNHNS and CDR2 SASEGT. V dropped 7 bases and J dropped 5 bases, with 17 bases sitting between them. CDR3 sequence: CASTIRSAGETQYF. In nucleotides, the CDR3 is TGTGCCAGCACCATCCGAAGCGCTGGTGAGACCCAGTACTTC.

The table lists this clone with a few counts. This chain links TRBV29-1 with TRBJ2-5; D remains unclear. CDR3 size: 13 residues. The V gene lost 3 bases and the J gene lost 1 base, with 9 bases spanning the gap. Germline-derived CDR1 and CDR2 are SQVTM and ANQGSEA. The CDR3 here is CSVESSSQETQYF. CDR3 nucleotide sequence: TGCAGCGTTGAGTCCAGTTCCCAAGAGACCCAGTACTTC.

The genes are TRBV30 and TRBJ2-5; TRBD2 agrees at 8 bases. Looked up from germline, CDR1 is GTSNPN and CDR2 is SVGIG (reference sequence). V shed 5 bases, J shed 2 bases, and the junction held 4 bases outside the gene matches. The CDR3 spans 13 residues. Here the CDR3 DNA reads TGTGCCTGGGGACTAGCACTACAAGAGACCCAGTACTTC. It encodes CAWGLALQETQYF.

Turning to this clone: This CDR3 is also generated by other DNA sequences in the sample. V and J are TRBV30 and TRBJ2-5; D may be TRBD2 (7 bases). Germline loops: CDR1 GTSNPN, CDR2 SVGIG (reference sequence). With 0 bases removed from V and 4 bases from J, the gap between germline ends came to 9 bases. The CDR3 extends over 13 amino acids. CDR3 region: CAWSVGGVETQYF. CDR3 coding DNA: TGTGCCTGGAGTGTAGGGGGGGTAGAGACCCAGTACTTC.

This clone was observed a handful of times. This chain connects TRBV18 to TRBJ2-1, with TRBD2 identical over 8 bases. V gave up 3 bases and J gave up 6 bases; unmatched junction bases: 7. The CDR3 is made up of 15 amino acids. CDR1 and CDR2 (germline): KGHSH, LQKENI. The CDR3 DNA follows: TGTGCCAGCTCACCCGGGACTAGTAGTTCCAATGAGCAGTTCTTC. It encodes CASSPGTSSSNEQFF. The full variable domain, rest sourced from reference TRBV18 and TRBJ2-1, is NAGVMQNPRHLVRRRGQEARLRCSPMKGHSHVYWYRQLPEEGLKFMVYLQKENIIDESGMPKERFSAEFPKEGPSILRIQQVVRGDSAAYFCASSPGTSSSNEQFFGPGTRLTVL.

The gene calls are TRBV25-1 and TRBJ1-2, with 7 bases aligning to TRBD1. Germline V gene data show CDR1 as MGHDK and CDR2 as SYGVNS. This CDR3 is 14 amino acids long. The J segment lost 0 bases and the V segment lost 5 bases, leaving 3 bases of the junction unmatched. The chain's CDR3 is CASSPTGSNYGYTF. Here the CDR3 DNA reads TGTGCCAGCAGTCCGACAGGGTCTAACTATGGCTACACCTTC.

A few counts support this clone. The genes are TRBV5-1 and TRBJ2-3; TRBD1 might be the D (5 bases). Deletions cut 3 bases from V and 9 bases from J, with 14 bases between. The CDR3 is 13 amino acids. Germline V gene sequence: CDR1 SGHRS, CDR2 YFSETQ. The CDR3, as DNA: TGCGCCAGCAGCTCACGACAGCTCGGCACGCAGTATTTT. Amino acids: CASSSRQLGTQYF.

This clone has only a few counts. Here the CDR3 reads CASSQQGENTEAFF. CDR3 nucleotides: TGTGCCAGCAGCCAACAGGGAGAGAACACTGAAGCTTTCTTT. The gene calls are TRBV5-4 and TRBJ1-1, with D possibly TRBD1 on 6 matching bases. The length of the CDR3 is 14 residues. V shed 4 bases and J shed 1 base, with 11 bases lying between them. CDR1 and CDR2 from the germline V gene are SGHNT and YYREEE (reference sequence).

The chain carries TRBV29-1 and TRBJ2-3; no definite D call. This CDR3 has 12 amino acids. CDR1 and CDR2 from the germline V gene are SQVTM and ANQGSEA. The ends were cut back, 5 bases at V and 4 bases at J, with 10 bases in the middle. CDR3 in amino acids: CSVHFMSDTQYF. Written as DNA, the CDR3 is TGCAGCGTTCACTTTATGTCAGATACGCAGTATTTT.

This clone was observed a handful of times. This sequence joins TRBV7-6 and TRBJ1-2; D is undetermined. This CDR3 comprises 16 residues. CDR1 and CDR2 (germline): SGHVS, FNYEAQ. The germline V and J ends were trimmed by 2 bases and 3 bases, with 16 bases remaining between them. The CDR3 DNA is TGTGCCAGCAGCTTACTTTTGAGGGCGGGCTACTATGGCTACACCTTC. It encodes CASSLLLRAGYYGYTF.